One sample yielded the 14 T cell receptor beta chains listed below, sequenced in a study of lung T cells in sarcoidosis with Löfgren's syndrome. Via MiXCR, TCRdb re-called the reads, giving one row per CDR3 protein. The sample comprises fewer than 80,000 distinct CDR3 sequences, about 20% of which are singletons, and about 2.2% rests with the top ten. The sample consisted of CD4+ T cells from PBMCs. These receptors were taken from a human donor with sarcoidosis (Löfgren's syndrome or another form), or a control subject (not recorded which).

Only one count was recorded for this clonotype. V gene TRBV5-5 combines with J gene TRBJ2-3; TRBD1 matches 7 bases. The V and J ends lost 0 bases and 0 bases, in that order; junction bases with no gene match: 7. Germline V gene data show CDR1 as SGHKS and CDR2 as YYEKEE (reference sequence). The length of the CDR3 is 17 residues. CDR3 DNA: TGTGCCAGCAGCTTGGGCCCGACAGGGTCTAGCACAGATACGCAGTATTTT. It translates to CASSLGPTGSSTDTQYF.

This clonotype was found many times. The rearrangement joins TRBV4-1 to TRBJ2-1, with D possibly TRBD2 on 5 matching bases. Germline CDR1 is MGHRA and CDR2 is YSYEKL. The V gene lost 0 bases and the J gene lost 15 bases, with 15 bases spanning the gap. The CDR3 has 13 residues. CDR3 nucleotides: TGCGCCAGCAGCCAAGATCTGGAGACCCGGGGGTTCTTC. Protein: CASSQDLETRGFF.

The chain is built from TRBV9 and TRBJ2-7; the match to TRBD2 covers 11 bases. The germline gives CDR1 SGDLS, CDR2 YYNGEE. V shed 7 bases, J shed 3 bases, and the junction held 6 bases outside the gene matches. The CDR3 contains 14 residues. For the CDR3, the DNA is TGTGCCAGCGCTGGGACTAGCGGTGACTACGAGCAGTACTTC. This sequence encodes CASAGTSGDYEQYF.

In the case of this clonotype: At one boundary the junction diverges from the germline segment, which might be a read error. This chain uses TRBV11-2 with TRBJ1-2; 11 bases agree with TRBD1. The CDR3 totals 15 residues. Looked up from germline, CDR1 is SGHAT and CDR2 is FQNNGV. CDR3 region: CAGSLRGQGASGYTF. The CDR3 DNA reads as TGTGCCGGCAGCTTACGCGGACAGGGGGCGTCTGGCTACACCTTC. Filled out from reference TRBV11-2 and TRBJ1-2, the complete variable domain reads EAGVAQSPRYKIIEKRQSVAFWCNPISGHATLYWYQQILGQGPKLLIQFQNNGVVDDSQLPKDRFSAERLKGVDSTLKIQPAKLEDSAVYLCAGSLRGQGASGYTFGSGTRLTVV.

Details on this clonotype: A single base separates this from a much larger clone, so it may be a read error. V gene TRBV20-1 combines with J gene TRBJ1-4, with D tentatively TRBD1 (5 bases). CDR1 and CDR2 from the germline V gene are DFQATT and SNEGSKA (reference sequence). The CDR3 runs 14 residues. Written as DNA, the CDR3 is TGCAGTGCTGGAGATCCCCTCGGGGGTGAAAAACTGTTTTTT. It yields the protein CSAGDPLGGEKLFF.

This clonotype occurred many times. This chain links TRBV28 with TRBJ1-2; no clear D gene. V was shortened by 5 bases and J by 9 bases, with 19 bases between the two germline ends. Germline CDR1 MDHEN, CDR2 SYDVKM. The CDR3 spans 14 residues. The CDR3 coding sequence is TGTGCCAGCAGTCCGGATACTGGTTCAATGCGCTACACCTTC. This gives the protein CASSPDTGSMRYTF.

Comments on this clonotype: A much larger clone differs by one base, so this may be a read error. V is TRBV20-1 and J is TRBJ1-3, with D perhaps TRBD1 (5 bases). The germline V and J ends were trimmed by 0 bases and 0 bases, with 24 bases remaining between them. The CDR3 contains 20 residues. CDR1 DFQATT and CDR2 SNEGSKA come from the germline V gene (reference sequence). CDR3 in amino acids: CSARDLWRGPRTSSGNTIYF. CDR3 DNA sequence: TGCAGTGCTAGAGACTTGTGGAGGGGCCCCAGGACCAGCTCTGGAAACACCATATATTTT.

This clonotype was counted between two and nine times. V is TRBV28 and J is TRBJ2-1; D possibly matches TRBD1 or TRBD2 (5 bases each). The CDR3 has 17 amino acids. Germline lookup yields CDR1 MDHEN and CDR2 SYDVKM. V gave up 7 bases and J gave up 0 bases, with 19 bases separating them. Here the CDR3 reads CASNGGAAADSYNEQFF. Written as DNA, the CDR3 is TGTGCCAGCAATGGGGGAGCGGCTGCTGACTCCTACAATGAGCAGTTCTTC. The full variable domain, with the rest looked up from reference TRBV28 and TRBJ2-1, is DVKVTQSSRYLVKRTGEKVFLECVQDMDHENMFWYRQDPGLGLRLIYFSYDVKMKEKGDIPEGYSVSREKKERFSLILESASTNQTSMYLCASNGGAAADSYNEQFFGPGTRLTVL.

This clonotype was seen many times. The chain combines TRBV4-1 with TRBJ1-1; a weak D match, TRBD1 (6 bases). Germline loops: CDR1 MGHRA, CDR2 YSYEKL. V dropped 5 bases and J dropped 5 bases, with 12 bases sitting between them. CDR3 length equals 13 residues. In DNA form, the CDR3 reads TGCGCCAGCAGCGGCCGGGACAATACTGAAGCTTTCTTT. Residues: CASSGRDNTEAFF.

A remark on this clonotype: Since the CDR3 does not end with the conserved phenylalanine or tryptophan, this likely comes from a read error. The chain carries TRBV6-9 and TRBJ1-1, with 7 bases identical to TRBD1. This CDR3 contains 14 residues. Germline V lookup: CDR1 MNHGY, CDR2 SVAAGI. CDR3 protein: CGSSYRTGSAEAFL. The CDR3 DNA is TGTGGCAGCAGCTACCGGACAGGATCGGCTGAAGCTTTCCTT.

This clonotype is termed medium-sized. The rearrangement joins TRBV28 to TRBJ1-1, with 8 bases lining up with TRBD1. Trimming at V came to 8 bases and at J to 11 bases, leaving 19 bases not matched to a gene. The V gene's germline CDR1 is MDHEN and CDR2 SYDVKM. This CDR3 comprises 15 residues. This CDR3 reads CASLSPTGQGIGAFF. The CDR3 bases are TGTGCCAGCCTTTCGCCGACTGGACAGGGCATAGGGGCTTTCTTT.

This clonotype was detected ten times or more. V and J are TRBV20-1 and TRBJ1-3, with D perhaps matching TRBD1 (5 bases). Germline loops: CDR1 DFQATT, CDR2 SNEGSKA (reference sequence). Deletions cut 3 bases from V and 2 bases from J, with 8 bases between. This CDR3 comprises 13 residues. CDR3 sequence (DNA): TGCAGTGCTAGCAGACAGACTGGAAACACCATATATTTT. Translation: CSASRQTGNTIYF.

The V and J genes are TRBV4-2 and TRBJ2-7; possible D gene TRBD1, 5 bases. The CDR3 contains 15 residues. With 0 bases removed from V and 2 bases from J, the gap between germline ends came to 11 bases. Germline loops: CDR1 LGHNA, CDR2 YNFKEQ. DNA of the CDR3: TGTGCCAGCAGCCAAGATGCGACAGAAACCTACGAGCAGTACTTC. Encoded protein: CASSQDATETYEQYF.

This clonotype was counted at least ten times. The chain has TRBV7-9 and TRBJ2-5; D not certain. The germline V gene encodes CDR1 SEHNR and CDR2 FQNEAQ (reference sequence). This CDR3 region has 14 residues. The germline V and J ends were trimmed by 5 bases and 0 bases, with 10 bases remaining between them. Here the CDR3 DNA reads TGTGCCAGCAGCCTCCAGTCGTACCAAGAGACCCAGTACTTC. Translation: CASSLQSYQETQYF.